The source of this TCR beta chain is a study of OX40 agonist ivuxolimab in advanced cancers. Describing the broader study: Ivuxolimab, which targeted the costimulatory receptor OX40 (CD134), was an agonistic, fully human IgG2 monoclonal antibody. The paper describes the monotherapy dose-escalation part (N of about 55 patients) of the phase I trial of ivuxolimab. Of the 52 patients in dose escalation, about 20 had hepatocellular carcinoma, approximately 15 had melanoma, 9 had renal cell carcinoma and 9 had head and neck cancer. Partial responses occurred in three dose-escalation patients, of whom one had hepatocellular carcinoma and two had cutaneous melanoma. Peripheral TCRbeta sequencing aimed to test whether ivuxolimab altered TCR sequence diversity and caused clonal T-cell expansion. Prior anti-PD-1, anti-PD-L1 or anti-CTLA-4 therapy was permitted, and about 40% of dose-escalation patients had received checkpoint inhibitors. Intravenous ivuxolimab was administered to patients every 2 weeks at six dose levels: 0.01, 0.1, 0.3, 1.5, 3 and 10 mg/kg. In the dose-escalation cohort, 65% to 90% of patients were male, and the mean age was around 60 years, with a range of about 23 to 85. The full study reports these points: The antigen specificity of the clonally expanded peripheral T cells was not determined. Clonal expansion of both CD4+ and CD8+ blood T cells was observed from baseline to week 6 at doses 0.1 to 3.0 mg/kg. After ivuxolimab, CD8+ T cells had more expanded clones than CD4+ T cells on average. Low levels of normalized T-cell clonal expansion were also seen in some patients who did not respond. In the 0.1-3.0 mg/kg groups, partial responders had among the lowest normalized peripheral clonal expansion, particularly in CD8+ T cells.

Patients with a history of autoimmune disease or receiving systemic immunosuppression were excluded from the trial. In every dose cohort, peripheral blood was drawn for TCR sequencing at baseline, cycle 4 day 1, and cycle 7 day 1. Samples came from an open-label, multicenter, first-in-human phase I dose-escalation trial of ivuxolimab. The trial enrolled adults with locally advanced or metastatic head and neck squamous cell, hepatocellular, melanoma or renal cell carcinoma. CD4+ and CD8+ T cells were sorted separately from peripheral blood before TCR sequencing. Including the terminal cysteine and phenylalanine, the CDR3 comprises 13 residues. The read is trimmed to its CDR3 DNA, 39 bases read in frame from base 1. V sheds 8 bases and J sheds 1 base, leaving 12 bases between their ends. CDR1 and CDR2 (MNHNS, SASEGT) derive from the germline V gene. Genomic DNA was isolated from the sorted cells so that the TCRbeta CDR3 region could be sequenced. The immunoSEQ Assay was used to sequence the TCRbeta CDR3 regions. TCRdb re-hosts the immuneACCESS table, in-frame sequences only. Its copies lack some clones; in the studies checked, an unresolved V gene accounts for under half of them, and the cause for the rest is not known. This sample is represented by roughly 60,000 clones; about 81% of them were singletons. The leading ten clones occupy approximately 2% of the sample.

Concerning this clone: There is no known antigen for this receptor. Per-base qualities were not stored, and no clone one base away is much larger.

Sequencing was performed on CD4+ or CD8+ T cells sorted from blood, taken in a trial of the OX40 agonist ivuxolimab. This sequence originates from an adult with an advanced solid tumor such as melanoma, head and neck, liver or kidney cancer. The V and J genes are TRBV6-1 and TRBJ2-7; a weak D assignment points to TRBD2 (5 bases agree). Here the CDR3 is given as CASWPGFSYEQYF. The bases read TGTGCCAGCTGGCCGGGGTTTTCCTACGAGCAGTACTTC.